This T cell receptor (beta chain) derives from a study of T cells in Graves' hyperthyroidism and ophthalmopathy. Study conclusions and caveats: Median prediction lead before ophthalmopathy onset was six to eight months with the model.

TCR beta CDR3 sequences were amplified from RNA transcripts. First-round RT-PCR of the TCR CDR3 relied on the HTBI primer set. One entry per CDR3 protein, called by TCRdb with MiXCR from the multiplex PCR reads. The sample comprises approximately 600,000 distinct CDR3 sequences, approximately 15% of which are singletons, and under 7% rests with the top ten. This clonotype was seen repeatedly, ten times or more. The antigen is unknown. V was pared by 1 base and J by 3 bases, with 10 bases between. CDR1 SGHRS and CDR2 YFSETQ come from the germline V gene. This CDR3 is built from 15 residues. The sequencing input was blood. The chain carries TRBV5-1 and TRBJ2-2, with D perhaps matching TRBD2 (5 bases). The TCR comes from a woman in her 30s with Graves' hyperthyroidism that later progressed to Graves' ophthalmopathy. This chain's CDR3 is CASSLSEGYTGELFF. The CDR3, as DNA: TGCGCCAGCAGCTTGTCTGAGGGTTACACCGGGGAGCTGTTTTTT. Based on the CDR3 plus reference TRBV5-1 and TRBJ2-2, the full variable domain is KAGVTQTPRYLIKTRGQQVTLSCSPISGHRSVSWYQQTPGQGLQFLFEYFSETQRNKGNFPGRFSGRQFSNSRSEMNVSTLELGDSALYLCASSLSEGYTGELFFGEGSRLTVL.